The 6 T cell receptor beta chains given below trace back to one sample, sequenced in a study of blood T cell repertoires in COVID-19 (TCRdb year 2020). Library generation was performed with the immunoSEQ multiplex PCR assay. Sourced from immuneACCESS, this table was stored by TCRdb with only in-frame sequences that have V and J called. A share of the clones is absent; for the studies checked, an unresolved V gene accounts for under half, and the remainder has no known explanation. Recorded for this sample are about 220,000 clones; roughly 83% of them occurred a single time. The leading ten clones occupy about 1.3% of the sample. Sequencing was done on a sample of PBMCs or T cells enriched from blood (not recorded which). The origin of the receptors is a woman aged 40-49 years with acute COVID-19.

This sequence joins TRBV5-1 and TRBJ1-1, with 10 bases matching TRBD1. CDR1 is SGHRS, CDR2 YFSETQ, per germline. This CDR3 spans 18 amino acids. V gave up 2 bases and J gave up 2 bases; unmatched junction bases: 12. The CDR3 reads CASSFRPQGQGRNTEAFF. CDR3 bases: TGCGCCAGCAGCTTCCGCCCCCAGGGACAGGGGCGTAACACTGAAGCTTTCTTT.

The chain is built from TRBV10-3 and TRBJ2-1; the match to TRBD1 covers 7 bases. Germline trimming cut 4 bases from V and 6 bases from J; bases unmatched to any gene: 0. CDR1 ENHRY and CDR2 SYGVKD come from the germline V gene. CDR3 length: 12 residues. The CDR3 reads CAISAGGNEQFF. CDR3 in DNA: TGTGCCATCAGTGCAGGGGGCAATGAGCAGTTCTTC.

The chain employs TRBV27 and TRBJ2-2; D is uncertain. There are 15 residues in the CDR3. Trimming left V 2 bases short and J 0 bases short, with 7 bases between. The germline CDR1 and CDR2 sequences are MNHEY and SMNVEV (reference sequence). In DNA form, the CDR3 reads TGTGCCAGCAGTTTAAGAGTGACGAACACCGGGGAGCTGTTTTTT. Its protein product is CASSLRVTNTGELFF.

This sequence joins TRBV24-1 and TRBJ2-1; D possibly corresponds to TRBD2 (6 bases). V lost 0 bases to trimming and J lost 2 bases, with 7 bases between them. CDR1 is KGHDR and CDR2 is SFDVKD in the germline V gene. The CDR3 contains 15 residues. The CDR3 is CATSDLPGAYNEQFF. Written as DNA, the CDR3 is TGTGCCACCAGTGATTTGCCGGGGGCCTACAATGAGCAGTTCTTC.

This clone was seen just once. The chain employs TRBV14 and TRBJ1-2, with 7 bases identical to TRBD1. The CDR3 loop spans 13 amino acids. Germline lookup yields CDR1 SGHDN and CDR2 FVKESK. With 4 bases clipped from V and 7 bases from J, the junction kept 6 bases outside the gene matches. CDR3 sequence: CASSPGGRGGYTF. DNA for the CDR3: TGTGCCAGCAGCCCAGGGGGTCGTGGTGGCTACACCTTC.

V and J are TRBV4-2 and TRBJ2-7; 14 bases line up with TRBD2. V lost 0 bases and J lost 4; bases outside the gene matches: 2. The germline V gene has CDR1 LGHNA and CDR2 YNFKEQ. The CDR3 contains 16 residues. CDR3 in amino acids: CASSQDGTSGGYEQYF. The CDR3 nucleotides read TGTGCCAGCAGCCAAGATGGGACTAGCGGGGGTTACGAGCAGTACTTC.